Each of the 5 T cell receptor beta chains below was sequenced from the same sample in a study of post-analysis software for immune sequencing data. Study-wide results and limits: TRBV segments more frequent in patients than in controls numbered five and included TRBV5-6, TRBV5-1 and TRBV20-1.

These TCRs' antigens remain unknown. Each TCR beta cDNA library carried unique molecular identifiers. TCRdb re-called the PCR reads with MiXCR, one entry per CDR3 protein. The sample shows about 620,000 distinct CDR3 sequences, roughly 40% of them seen only once. The sequenced sample consisted of blood. These receptors all stem from a girl aged 10 to 17 with multiple sclerosis.

This clonotype occurred a few times. The chain uses TRBV9 and TRBJ2-4; perhaps TRBD1 as D (6 bases). The DNA end lines up better with TRBJ2-7; the J call may be wrong. The CDR3 runs to 15 residues. Germline V gene lookup returns CDR1 SGDLS and CDR2 YYNGEE. The CDR3 DNA follows: TGTGCCAGCAACCCGGGGCGCTGGGGGCAGAACGAGCAGTACTTC. Encoded protein: CASNPGRWGQNEQYF.

The chain joins TRBV15 to TRBJ2-4; possibly TRBD1 for D (5 bases). V lost 1 base to trimming and J lost 13 bases, with 17 bases between them. The CDR3 runs 14 residues. Germline loops: CDR1 LNHNV, CDR2 YYDKDF (reference sequence). CDR3 loop: CATSRGGAGYEQYF. The CDR3 nucleotides read TGTGCCACCAGCAGAGGTGGGGCTGGGTATGAGCAGTACTTC.

This clonotype was seen repeatedly, ten times or more. The rearrangement links TRBV12-3 or TRBV12-4 to TRBJ2-7; 7 bases are shared with TRBD1. This CDR3 contains 16 residues. The V and J ends lost 4 bases and 0 bases, in that order; junction bases with no gene match: 9. As DNA, the CDR3 is TGTGCCAGCAGTTATTCAACAGGGGTTAGCTCCTACGAGCAGTACTTC. This translates into CASSYSTGVSSYEQYF.

This clonotype turned up a few times. The gene calls are TRBV12-3 or TRBV12-4 and TRBJ2-7, with 7 bases that match TRBD1. Losses at the gene ends were 6 bases for V and 2 bases for J; bases not matched to a gene: 7. The CDR3 contains 14 residues. The CDR3 DNA follows: TGTGCCAGCAGCTCTTCCGGGACAGCCTACGAGCAGTACTTC. It yields the protein CASSSSGTAYEQYF.

This clonotype was counted only a few times. The chain recombines TRBV29-1 with TRBJ2-3; TRBD1 matches 10 bases. The length of the CDR3 is 13 residues. Per the germline V gene, CDR1 is SQVTM and CDR2 is ANQGSEA. V lost 4 bases, J lost 3 bases, and 1 base stayed unmatched. CDR3: CSVAGQGTDTQYF. The CDR3 DNA reads as TGCAGCGTTGCGGGACAGGGGACAGATACGCAGTATTTT.